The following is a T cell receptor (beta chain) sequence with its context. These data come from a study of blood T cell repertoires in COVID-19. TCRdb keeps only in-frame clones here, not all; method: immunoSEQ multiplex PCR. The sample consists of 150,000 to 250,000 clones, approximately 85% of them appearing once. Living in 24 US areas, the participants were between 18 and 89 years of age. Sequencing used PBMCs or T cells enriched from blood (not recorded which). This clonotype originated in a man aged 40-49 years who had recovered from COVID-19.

The DNA of the CDR3 is TGTGCCAGCAGCCCCACCCGTTCTTCAGGGCAATTCACTGAAGCTTTCTTT. Encoded protein: CASSPTRSSGQFTEAFF. The chain recombines TRBV9 with TRBJ1-1; weak D call: TRBD1 (5 bases). The germline gives CDR1 SGDLS, CDR2 YYNGEE. Trimming cost V 4 bases and J 4 bases, with 23 bases left between them. The CDR3 is 17 amino acids. The full variable domain, its missing parts supplied by reference TRBV9 and TRBJ1-1, is DSGVTQTPKHLITATGQRVTLRCSPRSGDLSVYWYQQSLDQGLQFLIQYYNGEERAKGNILERFSAQQFPDLHSELNLSSLELGDSALYFCASSPTRSSGQFTEAFFGQGTRLTVV.